One sample yielded the 32 T cell receptor beta chains listed below, sequenced in a study of T cells after posttransplantation cyclophosphamide. Using immunoSEQ multiplex PCR, the repertoire was profiled, and TCRdb retains in-frame clones only, with some absent. Of some 61,000 clones detected, about 94% appear once; the ten largest clones hold approximately 2.7%. Input material: PBMCs. The receptors derive from a woman between 25 and 40 years old in good health and a related stem cell transplant donor.

The V call is TRBV28, the J call TRBJ1-4; maybe TRBD1 (5 bases). The CDR3 contains 12 residues. The V gene's germline CDR1 is MDHEN and CDR2 SYDVKM. V was shortened by 5 bases and J by 10 bases, with 11 bases between the two germline ends. The DNA for the CDR3 is TGTGCCAGCAGTGGGGCGGACGTAAAACTGTTTTTT. As protein: CASSGADVKLFF.

The rearrangement links TRBV28 to TRBJ2-7; 8 bases are a match to TRBD1. Germline CDR1 and CDR2: MDHEN and SYDVKM. J was trimmed by 1 base and V by 6 bases; bases with no gene match: 5. This CDR3 region has 14 residues. CDR3 residues: CASRGTGMSYEQYF. CDR3 coding DNA: TGTGCCAGCAGAGGGACAGGAATGTCCTACGAGCAGTACTTC. Filled out from reference TRBV28 and TRBJ2-7, the complete variable domain reads DVKVTQSSRYLVKRTGEKVFLECVQDMDHENMFWYRQDPGLGLRLIYFSYDVKMKEKGDIPEGYSVSREKKERFSLILESASTNQTSMYLCASRGTGMSYEQYFGPGTRLTVT.

The gene calls are TRBV2 and TRBJ1-5; 8 bases line up with TRBD1. This CDR3 has 14 amino acids. CDR1 is SNHLY and CDR2 is FYNNEI in the germline V gene. Unmatched junction bases numbered 3, after V lost 6 bases and J lost 2 bases. The CDR3 nucleotides are TGTGCCAGCAGGGGGACAGGAGGCAATCAGCCCCAGCATTTT. Translation gives CASRGTGGNQPQHF.

This clone turned up a few times. V and J are TRBV4-1 and TRBJ1-6; D possibly corresponds to TRBD1 (6 bases). CDR3 length equals 15 residues. Germline CDR1 reads MGHRA; CDR2 reads YSYEKL. Trimming pared 3 bases from V and 10 bases from J, leaving 16 bases between. Here the CDR3 DNA reads TGCGCCAGCAGCCAGGGACGGACAGTCCCCTCACCCCTCCACTTT. Translated, it gives CASSQGRTVPSPLHF.

The gene calls are TRBV5-1 and TRBJ1-1; the D gene is possibly TRBD1 (5 bases). CDR3 length: 13 amino acids. The V and J ends lost 4 bases and 3 bases respectively, with 10 bases between them. Germline CDR1 and CDR2: SGHRS and YFSETQ. This chain's CDR3 is CASSPGEDTEAFF. The CDR3 DNA reads TGCGCCAGCAGCCCGGGGGAGGACACTGAAGCTTTCTTT. The full variable domain, rest sourced from reference TRBV5-1 and TRBJ1-1, is KAGVTQTPRYLIKTRGQQVTLSCSPISGHRSVSWYQQTPGQGLQFLFEYFSETQRNKGNFPGRFSGRQFSNSRSEMNVSTLELGDSALYLCASSPGEDTEAFFGQGTRLTVV.

The chain has TRBV4-3 and TRBJ2-7; 14 positions agree with TRBD2. The CDR3 runs 15 residues. The junction had 2 bases not matched to a gene; V was cut back by 4 bases and J by 3 bases. Germline CDR1 is LGHNA and CDR2 is YSLEER. The CDR3 DNA reads TGCGCCAGCAGCCTCGGGACTAGCGGGGGCTACGAGCAGTACTTC. Translation: CASSLGTSGGYEQYF.

The chain couples TRBV10-3 to TRBJ2-3; D unclear. The CDR3 length is 12 residues. CDR1 is ENHRY, CDR2 SYGVKD, per germline. Trimming took 6 bases from V and 2 from J, leaving 6 bases between them. The CDR3 reads CAIRGDTDTQYF. The CDR3 DNA is TGTGCCATCAGAGGCGACACAGATACGCAGTATTTT.

The chain couples TRBV7-7 to TRBJ2-5, with D possibly being TRBD1 (6 bases). Germline V CDR1 and CDR2: SSHAT, FNYEAQ (reference sequence). The CDR3 runs 15 residues. The germline V and J ends were trimmed by 3 bases and 4 bases, with 15 bases remaining between them. CDR3 residues: CASSLGAQGIETQYF. The CDR3 nucleotides are TGTGCCAGCAGCTTGGGGGCGCAGGGCATAGAGACCCAGTACTTC.

J is TRBJ2-5 and V is TRBV19; D is ambiguous. This CDR3 is 12 amino acids long. Germline lookup yields CDR1 LNHDA and CDR2 SQIVND (reference sequence). V gave up 5 bases and J gave up 2 bases, with 6 bases separating them. CDR3 bases: TGTGCCAGTAGTTGGGGACAAGAGACCCAGTACTTC. Translating it yields CASSWGQETQYF.

This chain links TRBV9 with TRBJ1-2, with D maybe TRBD1 (6 bases). Trimming removed 4 bases from V and 4 bases from J, with 14 bases in between. Germline assignment: CDR1 SGDLS and CDR2 YYNGEE. CDR3 length: 14 amino acids. CDR3 nucleotides: TGTGCCAGCAGCCCCCCGGGACAACTCTATGGCTACACCTTC. Translating it yields CASSPPGQLYGYTF.

The rearrangement joins TRBV28 to TRBJ2-4, with TRBD1 identical over 7 bases. Looked up from germline, CDR1 is MDHEN and CDR2 is SYDVKM. V shed 2 bases and J 5 bases; nucleotides not matched to a gene: 15. There are 18 residues in the CDR3. The CDR3 DNA reads as TGTGCCAGCAGTTTACCCGGGACAGCCCCGGCGCTACAAAACATTCAGTACTTC. Its translation: CASSLPGTAPALQNIQYF. Full variable domain (remainder filled in from reference TRBV28 and TRBJ2-4): DVKVTQSSRYLVKRTGEKVFLECVQDMDHENMFWYRQDPGLGLRLIYFSYDVKMKEKGDIPEGYSVSREKKERFSLILESASTNQTSMYLCASSLPGTAPALQNIQYFGAGTRLSVL.

The V call is TRBV7-9, the J call TRBJ2-3; D call uncertain. The CDR3 runs to 11 residues. Germline V gene sequence: CDR1 SEHNR, CDR2 FQNEAQ (reference sequence). Trimming shortened V by 4 bases and J by 4 bases, and 3 bases separated the two germline ends. CDR3 bases: TGTGCCAGCAGCTCGGCAGATACGCAGTATTTT. Protein product: CASSSADTQYF.

The rearrangement links TRBV7-8 to TRBJ1-1, with 11 bases aligning to TRBD1. Germline CDR1 is SGHVS and CDR2 is FQNEAQ. V dropped 3 bases and J dropped 0; count of bases not matched to a gene: 3. The CDR3 has 16 amino acids. In nucleotides, the CDR3 is TGTGCCAGCAGCTTTTGGGGACAGGGGGTGAACACTGAAGCTTTCTTT. It is translated as CASSFWGQGVNTEAFF.

The V gene is TRBV7-2, the J gene TRBJ1-2; 12 bases map to TRBD1. V was clipped by 6 bases and J by 8 bases; unmatched bases: 13. Germline V gene data show CDR1 as SGHTA and CDR2 as FQGNSA. The CDR3 totals 16 residues. This CDR3 is CASSHPSGQGASGYTF. The CDR3 region has the DNA TGTGCCAGCAGTCATCCTTCGGGACAGGGGGCGTCCGGCTACACCTTC.

This clone was detected only once. This rearrangement joins TRBV5-6 to TRBJ2-1; a weak D match, TRBD1 (6 bases). The germline gives CDR1 SGHDT, CDR2 YYEEEE. The V and J ends lost 3 bases and 9 bases respectively, with 19 bases between them. This CDR3 region has 15 residues. CDR3 residues: CASSSVSLTGFEQFF. Written as DNA, the CDR3 is TGTGCCAGCAGCTCGGTTTCCCTAACAGGGTTTGAGCAGTTCTTC.

This sequence joins TRBV6-6 and TRBJ2-1; 8 nucleotides match TRBD2. Germline lookup yields CDR1 MNHNY and CDR2 SVGAGI (reference sequence). CDR3 length: 16 residues. V dropped 6 bases and J dropped 7; count of bases not matched to a gene: 14. CDR3 sequence: CASRPSGGSVPNEQFF. CDR3 DNA sequence: TGTGCCAGCAGGCCAAGCGGGGGTTCCGTTCCTAATGAGCAGTTCTTC.

The genes are TRBV28 and TRBJ2-7, with a tentative D call TRBD2 (6 bases). Trimming left V 1 base short and J 6 bases short, with 19 bases between. The germline V gene encodes CDR1 MDHEN and CDR2 SYDVKM. CDR3 length: 16 amino acids. This chain's CDR3 is CASSLSSGQTPREQYF. The CDR3 DNA reads as TGTGCCAGCAGTTTATCCAGCGGGCAAACGCCCCGCGAGCAGTACTTC. Drawing the rest from reference TRBV28 and TRBJ2-7, the complete variable domain is DVKVTQSSRYLVKRTGEKVFLECVQDMDHENMFWYRQDPGLGLRLIYFSYDVKMKEKGDIPEGYSVSREKKERFSLILESASTNQTSMYLCASSLSSGQTPREQYFGPGTRLTVT.

V usage is TRBV5-1 and J usage is TRBJ2-3; 8 bases align to TRBD2. The CDR3 totals 16 residues. In germline, CDR1 is SGHRS, CDR2 YFSETQ. The V and J ends lost 0 bases and 5 bases, in that order; junction bases with no gene match: 8. Here the CDR3 DNA reads TGCGCCAGCAGCTTGGATTTGGCGGGGGGTGTAGATACGCAGTATTTT. Translation: CASSLDLAGGVDTQYF.

This clone has only one observation. J is TRBJ1-6 and V is TRBV15; 9 nucleotides match TRBD1. V shed 0 bases and J 9 bases; nucleotides not matched to a gene: 3. CDR3 length: 15 residues. The germline V gene has CDR1 LNHNV and CDR2 YYDKDF (reference sequence). DNA for the CDR3: TGTGCCACCAGCAGAGATGCGACAGGGGGTTCACCCCTCCACTTT. Protein sequence: CATSRDATGGSPLHF.

This clone came up once. The V and J genes are TRBV7-7 and TRBJ2-2; D may be TRBD1 (6 bases). The CDR3 spans 16 residues. Looked up from germline, CDR1 is SSHAT and CDR2 is FNYEAQ (reference sequence). V gave up 4 bases and J gave up 6 bases, with 18 bases separating them. The CDR3 sequence: CASSSGQGRFPGELFF. The CDR3 DNA is TGTGCCAGCAGCTCCGGGCAGGGGCGATTCCCCGGGGAGCTGTTTTTT. Together with reference TRBV7-7 and TRBJ2-2, the CDR3 gives the full variable domain: GAGVSQSPRYKVTKRGQDVTLRCDPISSHATLYWYQQALGQGPEFLTYFNYEAQPDKSGLPSDRFSAERPEGSISTLTIQRTEQRDSAMYRCASSSGQGRFPGELFFGEGSRLTVL.

This clone was recorded only once. This chain uses TRBV19 with TRBJ1-2; 9 bases fit TRBD1. V was pared by 6 bases and J by 3 bases, with 5 bases of the junction left unmatched. This CDR3 has 14 amino acids. The germline V gene has CDR1 LNHDA and CDR2 SQIVND (reference sequence). The CDR3 region is CASRNRGLDYGYTF. CDR3 DNA: TGTGCCAGTAGAAACAGGGGGCTTGACTATGGCTACACCTTC.

This rearrangement joins TRBV11-2 to TRBJ2-2; D is perhaps TRBD1 (6 bases). Germline CDR1 SGHAT, CDR2 FQNNGV. This CDR3 contains 14 residues. V lost 5 bases and J 2 bases, leaving 9 bases between the germline ends. CDR3 sequence (DNA): TGTGCCAGCAGCAAAGGGGGTAACACCGGGGAGCTGTTTTTT. Amino acid sequence: CASSKGGNTGELFF.

The chain employs TRBV9 and TRBJ1-1, with D unclear. Germline assignment: CDR1 SGDLS and CDR2 YYNGEE. V lost 1 base and J lost 0, with 4 bases in between. The CDR3 extends over 13 amino acids. The CDR3 spells CASSVWVNTEAFF. Written as DNA, the CDR3 is TGTGCCAGCAGCGTATGGGTGAACACTGAAGCTTTCTTT.

This sequence joins TRBV7-8 and TRBJ2-3; possibly TRBD1 or TRBD2 for D (5 bases each). V lost 8 bases to trimming and J lost 1 base, with 16 bases between them. The CDR3 is 15 residues long. CDR1 SGHVS and CDR2 FQNEAQ come from the germline V gene. Here the CDR3 DNA reads TGTGCCAGCTGGATGGGGGACCCCCGCACAGATACGCAGTATTTT. This translates into CASWMGDPRTDTQYF. The complete variable domain, with remaining parts taken from reference TRBV7-8 and TRBJ2-3, reads GAGVSQSPRYKVAKRGQDVALRCDPISGHVSLFWYQQALGQGPEFLTYFQNEAQLDKSGLPSDRFFAERPEGSVSTLKIQRTQQEDSAVYLCASWMGDPRTDTQYFGPGTRLTVL.

This chain links TRBV16 with TRBJ1-2; 7 nucleotides line up with TRBD1. CDR1 and CDR2 (germline): KGHSY, FQNENV. The CDR3 contains 14 residues. With V trimmed by 2 bases and J by 6 bases, 6 bases remained unmatched. CDR3 amino acids: CASSQEGAPDGYTF. DNA of the CDR3: TGTGCCAGCAGCCAAGAGGGGGCGCCCGATGGCTACACCTTC.

This clone is a singleton in its sample. The J gene is TRBJ1-3, the V gene TRBV4-3, with 10 bases identical to TRBD1. The J segment lost 1 base and the V segment lost 4 bases, leaving 7 bases of the junction unmatched. Germline CDR1 LGHNA, CDR2 YSLEER. The CDR3 is 17 residues long. CDR3 loop: CASSLGTGEPSGNTIYF. DNA for the CDR3: TGCGCCAGCAGCCTCGGGACAGGGGAACCTTCTGGAAACACCATATATTTT.

The gene calls are TRBV4-3 and TRBJ2-2; D is unresolved. Germline V gives CDR1 LGHNA, CDR2 YSLEER. The CDR3 contains 16 residues. V lost 1 base, J lost 5 bases, and 14 bases lay in between. CDR3 protein: CASSQVTQTYTGELFF. The CDR3, as DNA: TGCGCCAGCAGCCAAGTAACACAGACTTATACCGGGGAGCTGTTTTTT.

The chain employs TRBV20-1 and TRBJ1-1; D remains ambiguous. V was pared by 4 bases and J by 1 base, with 4 bases between. CDR1 and CDR2 from the germline V gene are DFQATT and SNEGSKA (reference sequence). The CDR3 spans 11 residues. As DNA, the CDR3 is TGCAGTGCTATATGGAACACTGAAGCTTTCTTT. Amino acids: CSAIWNTEAFF.

V gene TRBV11-1 combines with J gene TRBJ1-2; D remains unclear. V lost 3 bases, J lost 1 base, and 12 bases lay in between. Germline CDR1 and CDR2: SGHAT and FQDESV (reference sequence). The CDR3 loop spans 15 amino acids. The CDR3: CASSFLDGNNYGYTF. The CDR3 DNA reads TGTGCCAGCAGCTTCTTGGACGGTAATAACTATGGCTACACCTTC.

The rearrangement uses TRBV2 and TRBJ1-4, with a possible D match to TRBD1 (5 bases). This CDR3 is built from 15 residues. Germline-derived CDR1 and CDR2 are SNHLY and FYNNEI. Trimming removed 6 bases at V and 4 bases at J, with 15 bases between. CDR3 in DNA: TGTGCCAGCAGCGGATCGGGGGGGAATAATGAAAAACTGTTTTTT. This codes for CASSGSGGNNEKLFF.

The J gene is TRBJ1-5, the V gene TRBV7-8, with D uncertain. V was shortened by 6 bases and J by 4 bases, with 10 bases between the two germline ends. This CDR3 is 13 amino acids long. In germline, CDR1 is SGHVS, CDR2 FQNEAQ. The CDR3 reads CASRWAENQPQHF. For the CDR3, the DNA is TGTGCCAGCAGGTGGGCAGAAAATCAGCCCCAGCATTTT.

V is TRBV19 and J is TRBJ1-6; 7 bases map to TRBD1. The CDR3 runs 14 residues. CDR1 and CDR2 from the germline V gene are LNHDA and SQIVND (reference sequence). With 3 bases clipped from V and 8 bases from J, the junction kept 4 bases outside the gene matches. The CDR3 reads CASSMRTGHSPLHF. The CDR3 nucleotides read TGTGCCAGTAGTATGAGGACAGGACATTCACCCCTCCACTTT. The full variable domain, in which reference TRBV19 and TRBJ1-6 provide the parts outside the CDR3, is DGGITQSPKYLFRKEGQNVTLSCEQNLNHDAMYWYRQDPGQGLRLIYYSQIVNDFQKGDIAEGYSVSREKKESFPLTVTSAQKNPTAFYLCASSMRTGHSPLHFGNGTRLTVT.